A single sample is the source of the 17 T cell receptor beta chains below, sequenced in a study. MiXCR was run by TCRdb on the RT-PCR reads, yielding one entry per CDR3 protein. The sample contains more than 550,000 distinct CDR3 sequences, 14% of which appear only once. Sample: memory CD4+ T cells from blood. These TCRs come from a female donor in good health, serving as a healthy control.

This clonotype was counted a few times. J is TRBJ1-1 and V is TRBV3-1; D is perhaps TRBD1 (6 bases). The germline gives CDR1 LGHDT, CDR2 YNNKEL (reference sequence). V lost 2 bases to trimming and J lost 2 bases, with 9 bases between them. The length of the CDR3 is 14 residues. CDR3 nucleotides: TGTGCCAGCAGCCAAAGGGGGACAAACACTGAAGCTTTCTTT. It is translated as CASSQRGTNTEAFF.

A few counts support this clonotype. This rearrangement joins TRBV4-3 to TRBJ1-1; D unresolved. Trimming left V 0 bases short and J 0 bases short, with 8 bases between. CDR3 length equals 15 residues. Germline loops: CDR1 LGHNA, CDR2 YSLEER. The CDR3 is CASSQEGLVNTEAFF. DNA of the CDR3: TGCGCCAGCAGCCAAGAGGGTTTAGTGAACACTGAAGCTTTCTTT.

The chain uses TRBV11-2 and TRBJ2-1; the match to TRBD2 covers 13 bases. This CDR3 spans 17 amino acids. CDR1 SGHAT and CDR2 FQNNGV come from the germline V gene. V gave up 4 bases and J gave up 2 bases; unmatched junction bases: 5. The CDR3 nucleotides read TGTGCCAGCAGCTCATCGGGGACTAGCGGGGCCTACAATGAGCAGTTCTTC. It yields the protein CASSSSGTSGAYNEQFF.

There are a few counts of this clonotype. The V call is TRBV7-2, the J call TRBJ1-2; no definite D call. V was cut by 5 bases and J by 0 bases, with 19 bases left in between. Germline V CDR1 and CDR2: SGHTA, FQGNSA. The CDR3 extends over 17 amino acids. The CDR3 nucleotides are TGTGCCAGCAGCCCCTCGGGCAGCGTTCTATCTAACTATGGCTACACCTTC. Translated: CASSPSGSVLSNYGYTF.

The chain employs TRBV5-5 and TRBJ1-6, with D possibly matching TRBD1 (5 bases). Looked up from germline, CDR1 is SGHKS and CDR2 is YYEKEE (reference sequence). This CDR3 region has 15 residues. Trimming pared 1 base from V and 8 bases from J, leaving 13 bases between. The CDR3 sequence: CASSLSVTADSPLHF. The CDR3 DNA reads as TGTGCCAGCAGCTTGTCTGTGACAGCTGATTCACCCCTCCACTTT.

The rearrangement uses TRBV7-8 and TRBJ1-1, with D perhaps TRBD1 (6 bases). This CDR3 is 14 amino acids long. From germline, CDR1 is SGHVS and CDR2 FQNEAQ. The germline V and J ends were trimmed by 0 bases and 8 bases, with 13 bases remaining between them. The CDR3 DNA is TGTGCCAGCAGCTTAGCCCTAACAGGGAGCGAAGCTTTCTTT. Encoded protein: CASSLALTGSEAFF.

This clonotype has a count of ten or more. This sequence joins TRBV7-9 and TRBJ2-1; D may be TRBD2 (6 bases). The CDR3 is 15 residues long. The V gene lost 5 bases and the J gene lost 0 bases, with 11 bases spanning the gap. Looked up from germline, CDR1 is SEHNR and CDR2 is FQNEAQ (reference sequence). CDR3 loop: CASSPRGYSYNEQFF. In DNA, the CDR3 is TGTGCCAGCAGCCCTCGGGGGTACTCCTACAATGAGCAGTTCTTC.

The V gene is TRBV12-3 or TRBV12-4, the J gene TRBJ2-4; D unresolved. The CDR3 totals 13 residues. Trimming took off 6 bases at V and 3 bases at J, with 9 bases between the two ends. CDR3 in DNA: TGTGCCAGCAGCCGACGAGGCAAAAACATTCAGTACTTC. It encodes CASSRRGKNIQYF.

V usage is TRBV11-3 and J usage is TRBJ2-5, with no clear D. The V and J ends lost 7 bases and 3 bases respectively, with 9 bases between them. CDR1 and CDR2 (germline): SGHNT, YENEEA. CDR3 length: 12 residues. CDR3 sequence: CASKGTEETQYF. The CDR3 DNA sequence: TGTGCCAGCAAGGGAACAGAAGAGACCCAGTACTTC.

There are many counts of this clonotype. The V and J genes are TRBV29-1 and TRBJ1-5; D not resolved. CDR3 length: 13 amino acids. In germline, CDR1 is SQVTM, CDR2 ANQGSEA. V was clipped by 4 bases and J by 4 bases, with 11 bases between them. The CDR3 protein is CSVAKTRNQPQHF. CDR3 DNA sequence: TGCAGCGTTGCAAAGACCCGAAATCAGCCCCAGCATTTT.

The J gene is TRBJ2-3, the V gene TRBV20-1; 15 bases match TRBD2. The CDR3 covers 17 residues. Losses at the gene ends were 4 bases for V and 3 bases for J; bases not matched to a gene: 8. The germline CDR1 and CDR2 sequences are DFQATT and SNEGSKA (reference sequence). CDR3 coding DNA: TGCAGTGCTATTGGACTAGCGGGAGGGCAGGGAACAGATACGCAGTATTTT. This codes for CSAIGLAGGQGTDTQYF.

This clonotype was detected many times. The chain uses TRBV7-9 and TRBJ1-1, with 7 bases identical to TRBD1. The CDR3 loop spans 14 amino acids. The ends lost 4 bases at V and 3 bases at J; junction bases unmatched: 5. Per the germline V gene, CDR1 is SEHNR and CDR2 is FQNEAQ (reference sequence). Written as DNA, the CDR3 is TGTGCCAGCAGCTCACAGGGGACTGACACTGAAGCTTTCTTT. Translation: CASSSQGTDTEAFF.

This clonotype turned up a few times. V gene TRBV6-5 combines with J gene TRBJ1-3, with 7 positions matching TRBD1. This CDR3 has 14 amino acids. Germline V gene sequence: CDR1 MNHEY, CDR2 SVGAGI. With V trimmed by 8 bases and J by 1 base, 5 bases remained unmatched. The CDR3 reads CASADRSSGNTIYF. The CDR3 nucleotides read TGTGCCAGCGCGGACAGGTCTTCTGGAAACACCATATATTTT.

The chain carries TRBV5-6 and TRBJ1-2, with D hard to call. Trimming took 4 bases from V and 1 from J, leaving 11 bases between them. Per germline, CDR1 SGHDT and CDR2 YYEEEE. The CDR3 extends over 14 amino acids. The CDR3 spells CASSLGQFNYGYTF. CDR3 nucleotide sequence: TGTGCCAGCAGCCTCGGGCAGTTTAACTATGGCTACACCTTC.

This clonotype was detected a few times. The J gene is TRBJ2-2, the V gene TRBV12-3 or TRBV12-4, with D possibly being TRBD2 (6 bases). Trimming removed 7 bases at V and 3 bases at J, with 9 bases between. This CDR3 region has 13 residues. CDR3 region: CASNAGHTGELFF. In DNA form, the CDR3 reads TGTGCCAGCAACGCGGGACACACCGGGGAGCTGTTTTTT.

This clonotype has only a few counts. This chain uses TRBV5-4 with TRBJ2-1, with 10 bases lining up with TRBD2. The length of the CDR3 is 16 residues. Trimming at V came to 4 bases and at J to 9 bases, leaving 13 bases not matched to a gene. Germline loops: CDR1 SGHNT, CDR2 YYREEE (reference sequence). CDR3 sequence reads: CASSHGGLADGSEQFF. DNA for the CDR3: TGTGCCAGCAGCCACGGCGGACTAGCGGACGGCAGTGAGCAGTTCTTC.

V and J are TRBV6-2 or TRBV6-3 and TRBJ1-2, with D unclear. The germline V gene has CDR1 MNHEY and CDR2 SVGEGT. Deletions cut 2 bases from V and 3 bases from J, with 7 bases between. The CDR3 runs to 13 residues. The CDR3 DNA follows: TGTGCCAGCAGTTACGGTCTTCACTATGGCTACACCTTC. Its translation is CASSYGLHYGYTF.